The 13 T cell receptor beta chains given below trace back to one sample, sequenced in a study of T cells in Graves' hyperthyroidism and ophthalmopathy. RNA transcripts gave rise to amplified TCR beta CDR3 regions. Initially, a first-round RT-PCR of the TCR CDR3 employed the HTBI primer set. MiXCR, applied by TCRdb to the multiplex PCR reads, yields one record per CDR3 protein. The sample carries around 340,000 distinct CDR3 sequences, roughly a fifth recorded once. The sample was blood. All receptors derive from a woman aged 50 to 60 with Graves' hyperthyroidism.

This rearrangement joins TRBV5-1 to TRBJ2-7; 8 bases align to TRBD1. CDR1 SGHRS and CDR2 YFSETQ come from the germline V gene. The CDR3 runs 14 residues. Trimming at V came to 6 bases and at J to 1 base, leaving 6 bases not matched to a gene. CDR3 nucleotide sequence: TGCGCCAGCACCCGAGGACAGGGATCCTACGAGCAGTACTTC. Residues: CASTRGQGSYEQYF. Complete variable domain (other parts from reference TRBV5-1 and TRBJ2-7): KAGVTQTPRYLIKTRGQQVTLSCSPISGHRSVSWYQQTPGQGLQFLFEYFSETQRNKGNFPGRFSGRQFSNSRSEMNVSTLELGDSALYLCASTRGQGSYEQYFGPGTRLTVT.

A word on this clonotype: This may be a read error: a much more frequent sequence differs by one nucleotide. The rearrangement joins TRBV28 to TRBJ1-2; the D is unclear. The V end was cut by 5 bases, the J end by 3 bases, with 4 bases between. This CDR3 has 11 amino acids. In germline, CDR1 is MDHEN, CDR2 SYDVKM. For the CDR3, the DNA is TGTGCCAGCAGTACCGACTATGGCTACACCTTC. Translating gives CASSTDYGYTF.

This clonotype was picked up many times. The CDR3 DNA reads as TGTGCCAGCAGCTTAGGGCCCTACAATGAGCAGTTCTTC. Translating gives CASSLGPYNEQFF. This chain links TRBV11-2 with TRBJ2-1; D not certain. The CDR3 spans 13 residues. The germline V gene has CDR1 SGHAT and CDR2 FQNNGV. The V gene lost 1 base and the J gene lost 2 bases, with 3 bases spanning the gap.

This clonotype was recorded many times. This chain connects TRBV29-1 to TRBJ2-5, with TRBD2 matching 14 bases. In germline, CDR1 is SQVTM, CDR2 ANQGSEA. The CDR3 contains 13 residues. After removal of 7 bases from V and 5 bases from J, the junction contained 3 bases not matched to a gene. The CDR3 DNA is TGCAGCGGCCGGACTAGCGGGAGGGAGACCCAGTACTTC. It translates to CSGRTSGRETQYF.

V gene TRBV18 combines with J gene TRBJ2-2, with D perhaps TRBD1 (6 bases). The CDR3 loop spans 16 amino acids. Germline values: CDR1 KGHSH, CDR2 LQKENI. V was shortened by 3 bases and J by 4 bases, with 15 bases between the two germline ends. This CDR3 reads CASSPPTGHRTGELFF. CDR3 nucleotide sequence: TGTGCCAGCTCACCGCCGACAGGCCACCGCACCGGGGAGCTGTTTTTT. Together with reference TRBV18 and TRBJ2-2, the CDR3 gives the full variable domain: NAGVMQNPRHLVRRRGQEARLRCSPMKGHSHVYWYRQLPEEGLKFMVYLQKENIIDESGMPKERFSAEFPKEGPSILRIQQVVRGDSAAYFCASSPPTGHRTGELFFGEGSRLTVL.

This clonotype has a count of ten or more. The V and J genes are TRBV28 and TRBJ1-1; tentative D call: TRBD1 (6 bases). Between the trimmed V and J ends, which lost 2 bases and 2 bases, there was a span of 9 bases. The CDR3 runs 14 residues. CDR1 is MDHEN and CDR2 is SYDVKM in the germline V gene. The CDR3 here is CASSLHGGNTEAFF. DNA for the CDR3: TGTGCCAGCAGTTTACATGGGGGCAACACTGAAGCTTTCTTT.

This clonotype was seen more than once but under ten times. J is TRBJ1-5 and V is TRBV11-3, with TRBD1 identical over 7 bases. The V and J ends lost 5 bases and 2 bases, in that order; junction bases with no gene match: 15. Germline V gene data show CDR1 as SGHNT and CDR2 as YENEEA. This CDR3 spans 18 amino acids. CDR3 DNA sequence: TGTGCCAGCAGCCCAGGCCCGACAGGGAGACGAGGCAATCAGCCCCAGCATTTT. As protein: CASSPGPTGRRGNQPQHF.

This chain links TRBV12-3 or TRBV12-4 with TRBJ2-1; D might be TRBD2 (6 bases). This CDR3 is built from 13 residues. The V and J ends lost 5 bases and 10 bases respectively, with 15 bases between them. CDR3 region: CASSAGTHREQFF. The CDR3 DNA is TGTGCCAGCAGTGCCGGGACTCACAGAGAGCAGTTCTTC.

This clonotype was seen repeatedly, ten times or more. This chain connects TRBV29-1 to TRBJ2-7, with D hard to call. The CDR3 runs to 10 residues. CDR1 is SQVTM, CDR2 ANQGSEA, per germline. V was cut by 4 bases and J by 2 bases, with 3 bases left in between. CDR3 region: CSVVTYEQYF. The CDR3 DNA reads TGCAGCGTTGTGACCTACGAGCAGTACTTC.

This chain uses TRBV11-2 with TRBJ2-1; no firm D call. V shed 4 bases and J shed 0 bases, with 10 bases lying between them. The CDR3 has 15 residues. Germline V lookup: CDR1 SGHAT, CDR2 FQNNGV. The CDR3 coding sequence is TGTGCCAGCAGCTCAGACATCCCCTCCTACAATGAGCAGTTCTTC. It encodes CASSSDIPSYNEQFF.

This clonotype has a single count. The V gene is TRBV5-1, the J gene TRBJ2-7; maybe TRBD1 (6 bases). With 2 bases removed from V and 2 bases from J, the gap between germline ends came to 11 bases. Germline values: CDR1 SGHRS, CDR2 YFSETQ. The CDR3 runs to 14 residues. The CDR3 protein is CASSFGQRAYEQYF. The CDR3 DNA sequence: TGCGCCAGCAGCTTCGGACAGCGAGCCTACGAGCAGTACTTC. Using reference TRBV5-1 and TRBJ2-7 for the parts outside the CDR3, the full variable domain is KAGVTQTPRYLIKTRGQQVTLSCSPISGHRSVSWYQQTPGQGLQFLFEYFSETQRNKGNFPGRFSGRQFSNSRSEMNVSTLELGDSALYLCASSFGQRAYEQYFGPGTRLTVT.

The gene calls are TRBV28 and TRBJ2-2; D is unresolved. The germline V gene encodes CDR1 MDHEN and CDR2 SYDVKM. The CDR3 covers 13 residues. V was clipped by 2 bases and J by 6 bases, with 7 bases between them. The CDR3 here is CASSLRFAGELFF. The CDR3 DNA reads as TGTGCCAGCAGTTTAAGGTTCGCCGGGGAGCTGTTTTTT.

The table lists this clonotype with many counts. This chain joins TRBV27 and TRBJ2-5, with 14 bases that match TRBD2. V trimming: 4 bases; J trimming: 4 bases; junction bases outside the gene matches: 5. The CDR3 spans 16 residues. Germline V gene lookup returns CDR1 MNHEY and CDR2 SMNVEV (reference sequence). CDR3 residues: CASSSLTSGRVETQYF. CDR3 coding DNA: TGTGCCAGCAGTTCCCTGACTAGCGGGAGGGTAGAGACCCAGTACTTC.